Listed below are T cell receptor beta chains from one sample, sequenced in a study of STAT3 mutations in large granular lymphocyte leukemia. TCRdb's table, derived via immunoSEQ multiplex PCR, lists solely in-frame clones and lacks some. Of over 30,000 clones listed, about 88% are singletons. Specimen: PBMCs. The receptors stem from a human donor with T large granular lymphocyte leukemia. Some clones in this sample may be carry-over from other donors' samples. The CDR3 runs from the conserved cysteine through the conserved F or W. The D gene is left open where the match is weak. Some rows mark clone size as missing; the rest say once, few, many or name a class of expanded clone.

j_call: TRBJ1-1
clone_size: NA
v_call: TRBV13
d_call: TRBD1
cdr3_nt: TGTGCCAGCAGCCGGCCGACAGGGGTAAACACTGAAGCTTTCTTT
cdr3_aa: CASSRPTGVNTEAFF

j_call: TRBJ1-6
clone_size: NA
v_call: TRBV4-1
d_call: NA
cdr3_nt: TGCGCCAGCAGCCTAGATCTAACAGGTCCCCTCCACTTT
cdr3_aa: CASSLDLTGPLHF

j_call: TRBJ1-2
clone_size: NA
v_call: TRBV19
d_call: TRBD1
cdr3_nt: TGTGCCAGTAGTAGGGCAGGGGGACTCTATGGCTACACCTTC
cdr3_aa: CASSRAGGLYGYTF

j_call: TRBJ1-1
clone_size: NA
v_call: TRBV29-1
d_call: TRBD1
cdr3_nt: TGCAGCGTTGAGGGGGGGGGACAGGCTTTCACTGAAGCTTTCTTT
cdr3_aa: CSVEGGGQAFTEAFF

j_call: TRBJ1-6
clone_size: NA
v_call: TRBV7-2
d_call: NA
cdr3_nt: TGTGCCAGCAGCCACACGGAATATCCACCCCTCCACTTT
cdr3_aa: CASSHTEYPPLHF

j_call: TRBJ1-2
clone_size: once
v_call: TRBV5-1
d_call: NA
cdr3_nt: TGCGCCAGCAGCTTGGATTGGGTCTCACCACATGATGGCTACACCTTC
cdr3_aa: CASSLDWVSPHDGYTF

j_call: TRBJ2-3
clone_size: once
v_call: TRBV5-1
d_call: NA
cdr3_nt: TGCGCCAGCAGCTTAGCGGTTAGCACAGATACGCAGTATTTT
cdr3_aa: CASSLAVSTDTQYF

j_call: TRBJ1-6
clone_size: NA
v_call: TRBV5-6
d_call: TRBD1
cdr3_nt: TGTGCCAGCAGCGTAACAGGGGATTCACCCCTCCACTTT
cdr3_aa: CASSVTGDSPLHF

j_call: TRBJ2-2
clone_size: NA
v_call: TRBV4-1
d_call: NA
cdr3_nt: TGCGCCAGCAGCCAAGATAGGTGGGCCGGGGAGCTGTTTTTT
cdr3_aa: CASSQDRWAGELFF

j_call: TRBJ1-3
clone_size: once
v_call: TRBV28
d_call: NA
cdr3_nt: TGTGCCAGCGCCCCTTCGGCTGGAAACACCATATATTTT
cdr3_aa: CASAPSAGNTIYF

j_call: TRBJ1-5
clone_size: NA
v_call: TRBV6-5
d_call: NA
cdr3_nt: TGTGCCAGCAGTTACAATGGCCAGGGCAATCAGCCCCAGCATTTT
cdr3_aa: CASSYNGQGNQPQHF

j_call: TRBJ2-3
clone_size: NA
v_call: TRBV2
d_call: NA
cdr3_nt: TGTGCCAGCAGTGGTCAAGCAGATACGCAGTATTTT
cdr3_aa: CASSGQADTQYF

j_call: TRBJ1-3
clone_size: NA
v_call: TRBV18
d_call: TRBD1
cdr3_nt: TGTGCCAGCTCACCTTCAGGGGGCAACGGAAACACCATATATTTT
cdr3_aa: CASSPSGGNGNTIYF

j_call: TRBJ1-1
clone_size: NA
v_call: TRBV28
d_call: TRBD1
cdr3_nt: TGTGCCAGCAGTGGGACAGGGAAGGCCGAAGCTTTCTTT
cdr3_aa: CASSGTGKAEAFF

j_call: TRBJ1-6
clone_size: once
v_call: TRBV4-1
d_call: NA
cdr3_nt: TGCGCCAGCAGCCATCCCCCAAACAGGGAGAATTCACCCCTCCACTTT
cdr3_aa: CASSHPPNRENSPLHF

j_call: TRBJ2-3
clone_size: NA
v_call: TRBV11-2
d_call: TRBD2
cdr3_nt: TGTGCCAGCAGCCCCACTAGCGGGGGGACAGATACGCAGTATTTT
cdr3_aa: CASSPTSGGTDTQYF

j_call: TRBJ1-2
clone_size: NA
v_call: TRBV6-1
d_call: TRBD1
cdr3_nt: TGTGCCAGCAGTGACCCGACAGGGGGTGGCTACACCTTC
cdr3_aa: CASSDPTGGGYTF

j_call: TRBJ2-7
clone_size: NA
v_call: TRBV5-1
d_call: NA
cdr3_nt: TGCGCCAGCAGCTTGGCCCCCACAGGGTTTGGCGAGCAGTACTTC
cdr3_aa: CASSLAPTGFGEQYF

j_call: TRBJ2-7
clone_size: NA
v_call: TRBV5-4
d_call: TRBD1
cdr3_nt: TGTGCCAGCAGCCGACAGGGGGCGTCCTACGAGCAGTACTTC
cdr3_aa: CASSRQGASYEQYF

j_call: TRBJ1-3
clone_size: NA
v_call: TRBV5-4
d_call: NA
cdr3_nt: TGTGCCAGCAGCTTGGACGGAAACACCATATATTTT
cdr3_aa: CASSLDGNTIYF

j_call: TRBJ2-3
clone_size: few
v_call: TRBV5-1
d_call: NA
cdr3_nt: TGCGCCAGCAGCTTGGATTCCAGGAGTAGCACAGATACGCAGTATTTT
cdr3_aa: CASSLDSRSSTDTQYF

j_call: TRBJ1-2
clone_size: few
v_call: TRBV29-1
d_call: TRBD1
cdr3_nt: TGCAGCGTGGACGACAGGGGAGGCTACACCTTC
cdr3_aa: CSVDDRGGYTF

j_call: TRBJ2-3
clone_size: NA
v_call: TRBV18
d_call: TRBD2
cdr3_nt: TGTGCCAGCTCACGGGATCCTAGCGGGGGAAGCTCTAGCACAGATACGCAGTATTTT
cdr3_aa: CASSRDPSGGSSSTDTQYF

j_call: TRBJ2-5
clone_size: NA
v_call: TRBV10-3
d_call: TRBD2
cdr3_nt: TGTGCCATCAGTGAGTCGCTAGCGGGGGGTAAAGAGACCCAGTACTTC
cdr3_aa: CAISESLAGGKETQYF

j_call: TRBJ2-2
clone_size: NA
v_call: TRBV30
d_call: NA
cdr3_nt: TGTGCCTGGAGTGTCACCGGGGAGCTGTTTTTT
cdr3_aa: CAWSVTGELFF

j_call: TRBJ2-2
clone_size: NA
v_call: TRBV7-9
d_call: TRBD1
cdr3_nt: TGTGCCAGCAGCTTTTTGTCATCGACAGGGGCGGACACCGGGGAGCTGTTTTTT
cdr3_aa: CASSFLSSTGADTGELFF

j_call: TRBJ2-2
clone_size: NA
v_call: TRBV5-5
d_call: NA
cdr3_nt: TGTGCCAGTCGCAGGACGGGGGCGAACACCGGGGAGCTGTTTTTT
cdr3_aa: CASRRTGANTGELFF

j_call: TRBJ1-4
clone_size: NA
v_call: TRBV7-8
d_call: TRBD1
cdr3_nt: TGTGCCAGCAGCTCGGACAGGGGGCGAGGTGAAAAACTGTTTTTT
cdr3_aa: CASSSDRGRGEKLFF

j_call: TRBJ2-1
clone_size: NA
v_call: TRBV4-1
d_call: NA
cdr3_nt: TGCGCCAGCAGTACCCTGGGACTCCAGAGCTCCTACAATGAGCAGTTCTTC
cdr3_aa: CASSTLGLQSSYNEQFF

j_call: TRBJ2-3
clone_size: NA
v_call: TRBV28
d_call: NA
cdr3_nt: TGTGCCAGCAGTACAAGAACCGGGACACAGTCTAGCACAGATACGCAGTATTTT
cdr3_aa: CASSTRTGTQSSTDTQYF

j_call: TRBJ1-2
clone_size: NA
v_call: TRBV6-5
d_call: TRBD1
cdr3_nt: TGTGCCAGCAGTTACGGGGGGACAGGGTCCGATGGTGGCTACACCTTC
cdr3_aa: CASSYGGTGSDGGYTF

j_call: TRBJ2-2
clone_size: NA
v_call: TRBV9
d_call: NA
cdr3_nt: TGTGCCAGCAGCCTTTTATATGGAGCCGGGGAGCTGTTTTTT
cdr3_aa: CASSLLYGAGELFF

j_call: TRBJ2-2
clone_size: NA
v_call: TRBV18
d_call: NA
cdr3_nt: TGTGCCAGCTCACCTTTGCCAAAGGGAAACACCGGGGAGCTGTTTTTT
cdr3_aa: CASSPLPKGNTGELFF

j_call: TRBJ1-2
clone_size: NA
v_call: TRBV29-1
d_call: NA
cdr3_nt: TGCAGCGTTGCCGCTAACTATGGCTACACCTTC
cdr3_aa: CSVAANYGYTF

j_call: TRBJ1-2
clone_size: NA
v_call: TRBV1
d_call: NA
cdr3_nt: TGCACCAGCAGCCAAGAGGATCCGGGACAGGCTGTGACCAAGTGCTACACCTTC
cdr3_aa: CTSSQEDPGQAVTKCYTF

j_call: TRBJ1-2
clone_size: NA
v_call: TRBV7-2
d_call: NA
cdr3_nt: TGTGCCAGCAGCTCCGCGGCGAGCAGGGGCTATGGCTACACCTTC
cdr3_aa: CASSSAASRGYGYTF

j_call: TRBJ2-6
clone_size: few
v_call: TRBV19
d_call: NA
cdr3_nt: TGTGCCAGTACAGGCTCTCGAGCCAACGTCCTGACTTTC
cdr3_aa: CASTGSRANVLTF

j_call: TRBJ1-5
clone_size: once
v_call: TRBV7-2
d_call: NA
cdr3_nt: TGTGCCAGCAGCTCGCGATTCGGCAATCAGCCCCAGCATTTT
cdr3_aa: CASSSRFGNQPQHF

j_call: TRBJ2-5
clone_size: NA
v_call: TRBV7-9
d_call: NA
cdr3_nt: TGTGCCAGCAGCTTAGAAGGTGGGCGTGTAGAGGAGACCCAGTACTTC
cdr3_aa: CASSLEGGRVEETQYF